The 2 T cell receptor beta chains listed next were all sequenced from one sample in a study of T-cell reconstitution after alpha-beta-depleted transplantation in children. It was with unique molecular identifiers that the TCRbeta library was prepared. Each CDR3 protein is one row after TCRdb ran MiXCR on the PCR reads. There are around 680,000 distinct CDR3 sequences in the sample; around a sixth occur only once, and approximately 1% lies in the top ten. The source was PBMCs from the stem cell graft donor, collected from the stem cell graft. The receptors were gathered from a human donor who donated a stem cell graft to a child with acute myeloid leukemia.

Notes on this clonotype: This clone may be a read error of a much larger clone one base away. J is TRBJ2-4 and V is TRBV20-1; 9 bases match TRBD1. Germline values: CDR1 DFQATT, CDR2 SNEGSKA (reference sequence). The CDR3 runs 16 residues. For the CDR3, the DNA is TGCTGTGCTCAGCAGGGACAGGGCATCGGTAAAAACATTCAGTACTTC. This sequence encodes CCAQQGQGIGKNIQYF.

This chain joins TRBV10-3 and TRBJ1-2; TRBD1 matches 8 bases. J gave up 7 bases and V 5 bases, and 9 bases lay outside the gene matches. The CDR3 runs 14 residues. The germline V gene has CDR1 ENHRY and CDR2 SYGVKD. The CDR3 here is CAISPSDRAGGYTF. Written as DNA, the CDR3 is TGTGCCATCAGTCCTTCGGACAGGGCTGGTGGCTACACCTTC.